This entry features one T cell receptor (beta chain) sequence. Sequenced by immunoSEQ multiplex PCR; TCRdb stores in-frame clones only, minus some. The sample includes about half a million clones, about 88% of them seen just once. Participants had their cohort set by participant-reported clinical history. This sample stems from a study of blood T cell repertoires in COVID-19. For the study at large: Nucleic acid was either cDNA or gDNA, and it came from T cells, B-cell-depleted T cells, or PBMCs.

The sequence was obtained from a woman aged 55 to 70 who had recovered from COVID-19. Sequencing was done on a sample of PBMCs or T cells enriched from blood (not recorded which).

This chain's CDR3 is CASSLAGSFGEAFF. CDR3 DNA sequence: TGTGCCAGCAGCTTAGCAGGGAGTTTTGGAGAAGCTTTCTTT. This chain links TRBV7-9 with TRBJ1-1; D gene uncertain. Germline CDR1 and CDR2: SEHNR and FQNEAQ (reference sequence). Between the trimmed V and J ends, which lost 0 bases and 8 bases, there was a span of 13 bases. The CDR3 length is 14 residues.